This paragraph reports one T cell receptor (beta chain). The antigen remains unidentified. The source of the sample is a study of T cell responses to AZD1222 COVID-19 vaccine. Sequencing used immunoSEQ multiplex PCR; TCRdb keeps in-frame clones, though not all of them. The sample contains around 95,000 clones, roughly nine tenths of which appear only once. Points from the study as a whole: White British donors predominated, females outnumbered males, and clonal diversity was possibly underestimated.

This CDR3 has 15 residues. Germline V gene lookup returns CDR1 GTSNPN and CDR2 SVGIG (reference sequence). V lost 2 bases to trimming and J lost 2 bases; unmatched junction nucleotides: 2. This clonotype was sampled from an adult in good health. The rearrangement uses TRBV30 and TRBJ2-1; 11 bases agree with TRBD2. The sample in question was peripheral blood, obtained on day 0 of AZD1222 vaccination. The CDR3 sequence: CAWSMGLAAYNEQFF. The CDR3 nucleotides read TGTGCCTGGAGTATGGGACTAGCGGCCTACAATGAGCAGTTCTTC.